The sequence of this T cell receptor (beta chain) was determined in a study of cytomegalovirus exposure and HLA in healthy donors. The study, taken as a whole, reports: Most TCR sequences proved rare, with some public TCRs found in many donors.

Clones were sequenced by immunoSEQ multiplex PCR, and TCRdb holds only the in-frame ones, with some missing. This sample has fewer than 200,000 clones, with 90% to 97% found just once. CDR1 and CDR2 from the germline V gene are SGHTA and FQGTGA. V gave up 2 bases and J gave up 5 bases; unmatched junction bases: 6. The CDR3 has 15 amino acids. Note on this clone: Antigen unknown.

This sequence joins TRBV7-3 and TRBJ2-1; 7 nucleotides match TRBD2. The receptor comes from a woman between 18 and 29 years old in good health and CMV-seronegative. The sequencing input was PBMCs. CDR3 sequence (DNA): TGTGCCAGCAGCTTATCGGGGGGAGGGCACAATGAGCAGTTCTTC. This sequence encodes CASSLSGGGHNEQFF.